The clone carrying this T cell receptor (beta chain) showed up just a few times. The sample's time point: patch test 1, 2 weeks after DPC sensitization. Treatment specified: therapeutic diphenylcyclopropenone sensitization with weekly scalp DPC. Donors were 18 to 70-year-old alopecia patients suitable for DPC. One entry per CDR3 protein, called by TCRdb with MiXCR from the RACE reads. Altogether about 120,000 distinct CDR3 sequences are present, 12% being singletons, with the ten largest covering 1.2% to 1.5%. This sample was taken from a study of human T cells and chemical hapten exposure. Background on the study: Per-sample TCR yield variation was attributed mainly to small pooled library volume differences.

With 3 bases removed from V and 7 bases from J, the gap between germline ends came to 7 bases. The CDR3 covers 11 residues. The germline V gene has CDR1 MDHEN and CDR2 SYDVKM. V and J are TRBV28 and TRBJ2-7, with unresolved D. Sequenced material: whole blood, taken in connection with sensitization to the hapten diphenylcyclopropenone (DPC). The clonotype originates from a woman aged 50 to 60 with alopecia areata. Some clones in this sample may be carry-over from other donors' samples. CDR3 amino acids: CASSFVREQYF. The CDR3 nucleotides read TGTGCCAGCAGTTTTGTGAGAGAGCAGTACTTC. Looking up the rest from reference TRBV28 and TRBJ2-7 gives the full variable domain: DVKVTQSSRYLVKRTGEKVFLECVQDMDHENMFWYRQDPGLGLRLIYFSYDVKMKEKGDIPEGYSVSREKKERFSLILESASTNQTSMYLCASSFVREQYFGPGTRLTVT.